There are many counts of the clone carrying this TCR beta chain. Its antigen remains unidentified. This sample stems from a study of CD8 T cells in ankylosing spondylitis. Germline V gives CDR1 SGDLS, CDR2 YYNGEE. Trimming took off 3 bases at V and 3 bases at J, with 12 bases between the two ends. CDR3 length: 14 amino acids. Study conclusions and caveats: Clones tied to disease were said to be significantly enriched in matched ankylosing spondylitis synovial fluid. Peripheral blood held disease-linked clones only at relatively low frequency, and these were CD8+. Some of these motif variants have turned up before, in reports on reactive arthritis synovial fluid and blood.

Preparation of TCR beta libraries was done by quantitative 5'-RACE with molecular barcodes. TCRdb itself ran the 5' RACE reads through MiXCR, one entry per CDR3 protein. The sample shows about 25,000 distinct CDR3 sequences, about 2.6% of them seen only once. The rearrangement joins TRBV9 to TRBJ1-1; no clear D. This TCR was sampled from a female donor with ankylosing spondylitis or in good health (not recorded which). What was sequenced was blood, either unsorted or a sorted T cell fraction (not recorded which). In nucleotides, the CDR3 is TGTGCCAGCAGCGCGGGTCGGGTGGACACTGAAGCTTTCTTT. Protein product: CASSAGRVDTEAFF.